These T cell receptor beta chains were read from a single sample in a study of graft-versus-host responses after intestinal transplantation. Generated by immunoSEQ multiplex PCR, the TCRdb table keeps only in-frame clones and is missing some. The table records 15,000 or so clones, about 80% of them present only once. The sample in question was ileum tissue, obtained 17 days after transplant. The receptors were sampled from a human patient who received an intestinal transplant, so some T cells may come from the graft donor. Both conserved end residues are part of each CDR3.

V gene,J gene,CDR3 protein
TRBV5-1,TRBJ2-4,CASSGGILGAKNIQYF
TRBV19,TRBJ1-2,CASRSDGGNYGYTF
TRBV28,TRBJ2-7,CASSRGTSDTNEQYF
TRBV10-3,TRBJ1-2,CAISEHGTENYGYTF
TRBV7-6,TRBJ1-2,CASSLGTEYGYTF
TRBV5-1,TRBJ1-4,CASSISGGQGEKLFF
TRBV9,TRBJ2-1,CASSDDGIPYNEQFF
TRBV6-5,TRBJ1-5,CASSYSSGVNQPQHF
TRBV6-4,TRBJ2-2,CASSESTNGELFF
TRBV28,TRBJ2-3,CASSFSDSSTDTQYF
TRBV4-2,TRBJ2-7,CASSPKDRGNEQYF
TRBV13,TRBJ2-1,CASSLGRFSYNEQFF
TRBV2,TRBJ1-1,CASSWGQGREAFF
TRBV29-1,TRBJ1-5,CSVAGGVGQPQHF
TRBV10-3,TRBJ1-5,CAITPGMWGNQPQHF
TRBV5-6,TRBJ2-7,CASSLEGGLSSYEQYF
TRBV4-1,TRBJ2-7,CASSQDERGAGYEQYF
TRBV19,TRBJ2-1,CASSLNRGNEQFF
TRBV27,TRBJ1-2,CASSLGRQVDGYTF
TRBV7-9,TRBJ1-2,CASSSPRTGEGYTF
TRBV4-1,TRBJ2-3,CASSRLTSGSQTDTQYF
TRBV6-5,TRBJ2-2,CASSFKTPNTGELFF
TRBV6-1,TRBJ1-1,CASSEGYGYTEAFF
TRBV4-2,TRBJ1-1,CASSQAQDVNTEAFF
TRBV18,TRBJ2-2,CASSPPGLAGSPNTGELFF
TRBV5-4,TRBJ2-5,CASSQGGLAGERYF
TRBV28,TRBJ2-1,CASSLRGANEQFF
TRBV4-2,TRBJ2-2,CASSQTPGLDLFTGELFF
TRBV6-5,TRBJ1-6,CASSSGSPLHF
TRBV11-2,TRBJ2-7,CASSLVTGQGAHEQYF
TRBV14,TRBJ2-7,CASSQGLAKNYEQYF
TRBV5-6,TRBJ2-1,CASSFFPIRLASYNEQFF
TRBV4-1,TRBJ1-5,CASSQIGDGDQPQHF
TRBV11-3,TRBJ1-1,CASKGPGQANTEAFF
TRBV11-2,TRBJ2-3,CASSLETITTQYF
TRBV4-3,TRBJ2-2,CASSQAGRDPTGELFF
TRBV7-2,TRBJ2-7,CASSLDRGPGYEQYF
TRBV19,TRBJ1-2,CASSEVRPLGYTF
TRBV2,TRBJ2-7,CASSSIGGQGAYEQYF
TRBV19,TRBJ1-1,CASIGSMGSTEAFF
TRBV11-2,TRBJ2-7,CASSLSPLSYEQYF
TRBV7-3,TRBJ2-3,CASARPENSSADTQYF
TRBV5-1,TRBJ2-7,CASSAEGGGYEQYF
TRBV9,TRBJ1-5,CASNGQGISNQPQHF
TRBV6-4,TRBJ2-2,CASSDSSGNTGELFF
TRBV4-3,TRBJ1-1,CASSQDGPSWGMNTEAFF
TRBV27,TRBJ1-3,CASSPQGRGNTIYF
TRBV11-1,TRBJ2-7,CASSLAPASYEQYF
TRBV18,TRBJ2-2,CASSNTGELFF
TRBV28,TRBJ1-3,CASSRRAGNTIYF
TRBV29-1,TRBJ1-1,CSVRDSEAFF
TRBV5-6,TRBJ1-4,CASRKQGREKLFF
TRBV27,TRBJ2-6,CASSFGTANSGANVLTF